This TCR beta chain is drawn from a study of blood T cell repertoires in COVID-19. Clones were read by immunoSEQ multiplex PCR, and TCRdb kept only the in-frame ones, dropping some. Of tens of thousands of clones in the sample, 65% to 85% were seen once. This CDR3 spans 11 amino acids. The germline CDR1 and CDR2 sequences are SEHNR and FQNEAQ (reference sequence). Trimming stripped 1 base from V and 11 bases from J, with 8 bases between. Sequencing was done on a sample of peripheral blood. The J gene is TRBJ1-2, the V gene TRBV7-9, with D hard to call. The sequence derives from a man aged 80 or over with active or convalescent COVID-19. The DNA of the CDR3 is TGTGCCAGCAGCTTAGAGAGCGGGTACACCTTC. Its protein product is CASSLESGYTF.